These 22 T cell receptor beta chains were sequenced from one sample in a study of molecular identifiers for immune sequencing clone quantification. TCRdb fed the PCR reads into MiXCR, producing one record per CDR3 protein. This table holds tens of thousands of distinct CDR3 sequences, around 19% found once. The sequenced sample consisted of naive CD8+ T cells from blood, with Jurkat cell RNA spiked in. Subset of the sample: FACS-sorted CD8+CD4-CCR7+CD45RA+ naive T cells. These receptors all come from a human donor in good health. Some libraries in this study had Jurkat cell RNA spiked in.

This clonotype was observed at least ten times. The rearrangement joins TRBV7-2 to TRBJ1-5; no clear D. The V end was cut by 5 bases, the J end by 1 base, with 18 bases between. From germline, CDR1 is SGHTA and CDR2 FQGNSA. The CDR3 spans 17 residues. CDR3 in DNA: TGTGCCAGCAGCCTAAACGTGGGCAGGAGGAGCAATCAGCCCCAGCATTTT. It is translated as CASSLNVGRRSNQPQHF.

Many counts were recorded for this clonotype. The rearrangement uses TRBV28 and TRBJ1-1, with 10 bases lining up with TRBD1. V shed 5 bases and J 6 bases; nucleotides not matched to a gene: 12. The CDR3 totals 16 residues. Germline V gene lookup returns CDR1 MDHEN and CDR2 SYDVKM. The CDR3 DNA reads as TGTGCCAGCAGTCACGACAGGGGGCGAGGGTTTCCTGAAGCTTTCTTT. Residues: CASSHDRGRGFPEAFF.

This clonotype was observed at least ten times. V gene TRBV4-1 combines with J gene TRBJ2-3, with TRBD2 matching over 9 bases. CDR1 is MGHRA and CDR2 is YSYEKL in the germline V gene. Losses at the gene ends were 6 bases for V and 3 bases for J; bases not matched to a gene: 10. This CDR3 comprises 16 residues. The CDR3 nucleotides read TGCGCCAGCAGGAACTCGCCGGGACTAGCTACAGATACGCAGTATTTT. Protein sequence: CASRNSPGLATDTQYF.

This clonotype was counted at least ten times. V and J are TRBV11-2 and TRBJ1-1; TRBD1 matches at 7 bases. The CDR3 sequence is 15 residues long. With V trimmed by 10 bases and J by 7 bases, 18 bases remained unmatched. Germline V lookup: CDR1 SGHAT, CDR2 FQNNGV. This CDR3 reads CAIAQGEGYFVEAFF. The CDR3 DNA follows: TGTGCCATCGCTCAGGGGGAGGGATATTTTGTTGAAGCTTTCTTT.

This clonotype was found many times. The V call is TRBV14, the J call TRBJ2-6; 8 bases agree with TRBD1. Germline V gene sequence: CDR1 SGHDN, CDR2 FVKESK. Trimming at V came to 3 bases and at J to 4 bases, leaving 8 bases not matched to a gene. The CDR3 is 17 residues long. The CDR3 coding sequence is TGTGCCAGCAGCCACAGACGGACAGGGCAAGGGGCCAACGTCCTGACTTTC. Residues: CASSHRRTGQGANVLTF.

This clonotype was observed at least ten times. J is TRBJ2-3 and V is TRBV7-9, with 10 bases identical to TRBD1. There are 16 residues in the CDR3. Germline-derived CDR1 and CDR2 are SEHNR and FQNEAQ (reference sequence). Losses at the gene ends were 5 bases for V and 6 bases for J; bases not matched to a gene: 11. CDR3 amino acids: CASSPGDRGVHDTQYF. The DNA for the CDR3 is TGTGCCAGCAGCCCGGGGGACAGGGGAGTCCACGATACGCAGTATTTT.

This clonotype was picked up a small number of times. CDR3: CASSQVRGAGYEQYF. CDR3 bases: TGCGCCAGCAGCCAAGTTCGGGGGGCGGGGTACGAGCAGTACTTC. The chain combines TRBV4-1 with TRBJ2-7; maybe TRBD2 (7 bases). Per the germline V gene, CDR1 is MGHRA and CDR2 is YSYEKL. The CDR3 consists of 15 residues. Deletions cut 1 base from V and 4 bases from J, with 14 bases between.

This clonotype has ten or more counts. The chain employs TRBV3-1 and TRBJ2-7; the D gene could be TRBD1 or TRBD2 (5 bases each). This CDR3 region has 13 residues. V was trimmed by 3 bases and J by 3 bases, leaving 9 bases between them. Germline loops: CDR1 LGHDT, CDR2 YNNKEL (reference sequence). The CDR3, as DNA: TGTGCCAGCAGCCAGGGACCAGTCTACGAGCAGTACTTC. Translating it yields CASSQGPVYEQYF.

This clonotype was counted many times. This chain uses TRBV6-6 with TRBJ2-3; weak D call: TRBD2 (5 bases). The ends were cut back, 7 bases at V and 0 bases at J, with 11 bases in the middle. This CDR3 has 14 residues. The germline V gene has CDR1 MNHNY and CDR2 SVGAGI (reference sequence). For the CDR3, the DNA is TGTGCCAGCAAGGGAGATCGTAGCACAGATACGCAGTATTTT. Translating gives CASKGDRSTDTQYF.

The table lists this clonotype with many counts. The gene calls are TRBV20-1 and TRBJ1-5, with D unclear. The germline V and J ends were trimmed by 0 bases and 1 base, with 4 bases remaining between them. The V gene's germline CDR1 is DFQATT and CDR2 SNEGSKA (reference sequence). The CDR3 consists of 13 residues. CDR3 protein: CSARDASNQPQHF. The CDR3 nucleotides are TGCAGTGCTAGAGATGCCAGCAATCAGCCCCAGCATTTT.

Regarding this clonotype: This may be a read error: a much more frequent sequence differs by one nucleotide. V usage is TRBV7-9 and J usage is TRBJ2-5; TRBD1 matches at 8 bases. Unmatched junction bases numbered 7, after V lost 5 bases and J lost 5 bases. The germline V gene has CDR1 SEHNR and CDR2 FQNEAQ (reference sequence). CDR3 length: 14 amino acids. Written as DNA, the CDR3 is TGTGCCAGCAGCCCACGGGACAGGAGGGAGACCCAGTACTTC. Amino acids: CASSPRDRRETQYF.

This clonotype was counted ten times or more. The chain joins TRBV27 to TRBJ2-7, with D unclear. Trimming shortened V by 4 bases and J by 2 bases, and 9 bases separated the two germline ends. CDR3 length: 13 amino acids. Per the germline V gene, CDR1 is MNHEY and CDR2 is SMNVEV (reference sequence). CDR3 in amino acids: CASSSSDAYEQYF. CDR3 nucleotides: TGTGCCAGCAGTTCGTCGGATGCCTACGAGCAGTACTTC.

This clonotype showed up just a few times. The chain uses TRBV12-5 and TRBJ1-1, with D possibly TRBD1 on 5 matching bases. Germline-derived CDR1 and CDR2 are LGHNT and FRNRAP. The CDR3 covers 18 residues. Trimming removed 0 bases from V and 1 base from J, with 18 bases in between. Written as DNA, the CDR3 is TGTGCTAGTGGTTTGGTAAGTGTGGAGGGGACGCCGAACACTGAAGCTTTCTTT. Amino acid sequence: CASGLVSVEGTPNTEAFF.

The chain uses TRBV7-3 and TRBJ2-1, with D perhaps TRBD1 or TRBD2 (7 bases each). V was pared by 2 bases and J by 4 bases, with 12 bases between. Germline assignment: CDR1 SGHTA and CDR2 FQGTGA. The CDR3 sequence is 15 residues long. The CDR3 here is CASSLQGGIYNEQFF. The CDR3 bases are TGTGCCAGCAGCTTACAGGGGGGGATATACAATGAGCAGTTCTTC. The variable domain in full, with the rest retrieved from reference TRBV7-3 and TRBJ2-1, is GAGVSQTPSNKVTEKGKYVELRCDPISGHTALYWYRQSLGQGPEFLIYFQGTGAADDSGLPNDRFFAVRPEGSVSTLKIQRTERGDSAVYLCASSLQGGIYNEQFFGPGTRLTVL.

In this sample, this clonotype turned up many times. This chain joins TRBV2 and TRBJ2-3; D is ambiguous. The V end was cut by 10 bases, the J end by 5 bases, with 13 bases between. The V gene's germline CDR1 is SNHLY and CDR2 FYNNEI. The CDR3 runs to 12 residues. CDR3 sequence reads: CAINIKGDTQYF. In nucleotides, the CDR3 is TGTGCCATCAACATCAAAGGAGATACGCAGTATTTT.

Many counts were recorded for this clonotype. J is TRBJ2-1 and V is TRBV27; TRBD2 agrees at 14 bases. CDR1 is MNHEY and CDR2 is SMNVEV in the germline V gene (reference sequence). V gave up 3 bases and J gave up 1 base; unmatched junction bases: 2. This CDR3 contains 17 residues. The DNA of the CDR3 is TGTGCCAGCAGTTTGGGACTAGCGGGGGCTTCCTACAATGAGCAGTTCTTC. It codes for CASSLGLAGASYNEQFF.

This clonotype was counted between two and nine times. In DNA, the CDR3 is TGTGCCAGCAGTGAACCGCAGGGAGTTCAGCCCCAGCATTTT. It translates to CASSEPQGVQPQHF. V gene TRBV25-1 combines with J gene TRBJ1-5, with a possible D match to TRBD1 (5 bases). Trimming removed 2 bases at V and 6 bases at J, with 11 bases between. The CDR3 length is 14 residues. Germline CDR1 MGHDK, CDR2 SYGVNS.

The chain carries TRBV4-1 and TRBJ2-7; either TRBD1 or TRBD2 may supply D (5 bases each). V lost 8 bases and J lost 5, with 16 bases in between. The CDR3 extends over 13 amino acids. Germline lookup yields CDR1 MGHRA and CDR2 YSYEKL. The CDR3 bases are TGCGCCAGCGGCCCCCCCCTGGGGGACGAGCAGTACTTC. Translated, it gives CASGPPLGDEQYF.

This clonotype appeared many times. The chain has TRBV24-1 and TRBJ2-1, with a tentative D call TRBD1 (6 bases). The CDR3 spans 15 residues. Germline V lookup: CDR1 KGHDR, CDR2 SFDVKD. V was shortened by 4 bases and J by 7 bases, with 16 bases between the two germline ends. The DNA of the CDR3 is TGTGCCACCAGTGACCCCCTTGACAGGTCTAATGAGCAGTTCTTC. As protein: CATSDPLDRSNEQFF.

This clonotype has at least ten counts. This rearrangement joins TRBV15 to TRBJ1-1; D is unclear. This CDR3 contains 16 residues. Per the germline V gene, CDR1 is LNHNV and CDR2 is YYDKDF (reference sequence). V lost 0 bases and J lost 3, with 14 bases in between. CDR3 bases: TGTGCCACCAGCAGAGATATGGCTGGCGTAGACACTGAAGCTTTCTTT. This codes for CATSRDMAGVDTEAFF.

This clonotype was counted a few times. V usage is TRBV27 and J usage is TRBJ1-6; 7 bases are a match to TRBD1. V lost 3 bases and J lost 10; bases outside the gene matches: 3. The CDR3 is 13 residues long. Germline CDR1 is MNHEY and CDR2 is SMNVEV (reference sequence). CDR3 nucleotide sequence: TGTGCCAGCAGTTTTCAGGGGGAGTCACCCCTCCACTTT. It codes for CASSFQGESPLHF.

The rearrangement joins TRBV2 to TRBJ2-1; D is possibly TRBD2 (6 bases). Germline V gene sequence: CDR1 SNHLY, CDR2 FYNNEI. Trimming pared 0 bases from V and 11 bases from J, leaving 14 bases between. CDR3 size: 14 residues. CDR3 bases: TGTGCCAGCAGTGAAGCGCTCCAGCGGGCTAAGCAGTTCTTC. This gives the protein CASSEALQRAKQFF.